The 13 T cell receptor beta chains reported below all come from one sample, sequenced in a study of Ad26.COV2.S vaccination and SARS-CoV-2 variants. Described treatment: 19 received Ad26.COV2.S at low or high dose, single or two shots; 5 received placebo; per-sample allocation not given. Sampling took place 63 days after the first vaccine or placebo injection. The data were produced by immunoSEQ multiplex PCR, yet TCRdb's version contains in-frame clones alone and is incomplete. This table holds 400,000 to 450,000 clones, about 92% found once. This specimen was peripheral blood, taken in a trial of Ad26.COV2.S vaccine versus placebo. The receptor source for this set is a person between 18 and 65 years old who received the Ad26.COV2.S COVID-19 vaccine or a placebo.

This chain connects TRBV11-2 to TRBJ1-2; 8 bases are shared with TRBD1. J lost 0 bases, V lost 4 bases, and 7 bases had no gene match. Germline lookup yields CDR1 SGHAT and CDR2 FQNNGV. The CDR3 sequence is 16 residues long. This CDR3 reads CASSSRTGTTNYGYTF. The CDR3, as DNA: TGTGCCAGCAGCTCGAGGACAGGGACAACTAACTATGGCTACACCTTC.

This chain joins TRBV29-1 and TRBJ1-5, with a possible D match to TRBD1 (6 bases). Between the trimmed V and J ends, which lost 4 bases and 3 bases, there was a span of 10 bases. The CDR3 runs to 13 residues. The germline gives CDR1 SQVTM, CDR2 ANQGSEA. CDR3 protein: CSVGGADNQPQHF. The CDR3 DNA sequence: TGCAGCGTTGGGGGGGCTGACAATCAGCCCCAGCATTTT.

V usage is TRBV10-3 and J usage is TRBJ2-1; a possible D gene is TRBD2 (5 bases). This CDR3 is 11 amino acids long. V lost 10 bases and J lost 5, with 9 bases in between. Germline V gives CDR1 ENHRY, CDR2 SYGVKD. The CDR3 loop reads CATGLDNEQFF. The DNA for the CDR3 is TGTGCCACCGGACTTGACAATGAGCAGTTCTTC.

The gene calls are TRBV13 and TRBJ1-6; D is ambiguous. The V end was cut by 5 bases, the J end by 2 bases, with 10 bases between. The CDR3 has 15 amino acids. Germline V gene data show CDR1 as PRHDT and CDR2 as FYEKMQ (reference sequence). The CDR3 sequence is CASSPGGTYNSPLHF. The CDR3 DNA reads TGTGCCAGCAGCCCAGGAGGAACCTATAATTCACCCCTCCACTTT.

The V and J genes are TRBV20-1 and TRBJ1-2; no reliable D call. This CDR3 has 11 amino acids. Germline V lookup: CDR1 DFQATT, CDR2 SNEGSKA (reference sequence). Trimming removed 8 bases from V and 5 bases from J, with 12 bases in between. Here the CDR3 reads CSPPGIYGYTF. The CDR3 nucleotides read TGCAGTCCCCCGGGGATTTATGGCTACACCTTC.

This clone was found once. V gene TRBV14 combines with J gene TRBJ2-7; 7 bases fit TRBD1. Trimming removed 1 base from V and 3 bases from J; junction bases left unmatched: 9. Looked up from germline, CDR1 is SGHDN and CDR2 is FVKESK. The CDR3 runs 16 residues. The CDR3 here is CASSQGTGSLIYEQYF. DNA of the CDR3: TGTGCCAGCAGCCAAGGGACAGGTTCCTTGATCTACGAGCAGTACTTC.

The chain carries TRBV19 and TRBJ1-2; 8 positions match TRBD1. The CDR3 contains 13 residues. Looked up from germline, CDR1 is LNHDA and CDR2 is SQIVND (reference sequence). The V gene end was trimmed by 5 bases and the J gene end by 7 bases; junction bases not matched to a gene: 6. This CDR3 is CASSPRTGSGYTF. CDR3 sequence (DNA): TGTGCCAGTAGTCCCCGGACAGGGTCTGGCTACACCTTC.

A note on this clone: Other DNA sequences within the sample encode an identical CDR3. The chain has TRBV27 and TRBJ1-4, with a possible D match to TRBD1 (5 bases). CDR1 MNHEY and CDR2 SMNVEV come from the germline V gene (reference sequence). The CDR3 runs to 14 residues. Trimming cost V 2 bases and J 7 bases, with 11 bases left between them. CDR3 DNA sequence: TGTGCCAGCAGTTTAAAGGGGAGAGGTGAAAAACTGTTTTTT. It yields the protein CASSLKGRGEKLFF.

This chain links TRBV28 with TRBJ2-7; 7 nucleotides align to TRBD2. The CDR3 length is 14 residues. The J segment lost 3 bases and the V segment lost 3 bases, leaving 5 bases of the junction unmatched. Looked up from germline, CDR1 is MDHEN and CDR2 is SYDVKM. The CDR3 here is CASSLGERGYEQYF. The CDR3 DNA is TGTGCCAGCAGTTTGGGAGAGCGGGGCTACGAGCAGTACTTC. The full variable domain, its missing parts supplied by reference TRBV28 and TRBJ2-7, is DVKVTQSSRYLVKRTGEKVFLECVQDMDHENMFWYRQDPGLGLRLIYFSYDVKMKEKGDIPEGYSVSREKKERFSLILESASTNQTSMYLCASSLGERGYEQYFGPGTRLTVT.

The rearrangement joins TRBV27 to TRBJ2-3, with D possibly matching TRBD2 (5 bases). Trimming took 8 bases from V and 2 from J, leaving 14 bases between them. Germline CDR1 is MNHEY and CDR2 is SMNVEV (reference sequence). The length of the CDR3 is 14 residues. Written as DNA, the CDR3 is TGTGCCAGCGCTTTACGGGGTTACACAGATACGCAGTATTTT. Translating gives CASALRGYTDTQYF.

The CDR3 bases are TGTGCCAGCAGTTTACGGAGACTAGCGGGCTCCTACAATGAGCAGTTCTTC. Amino acids: CASSLRRLAGSYNEQFF. The chain uses TRBV27 and TRBJ2-1; 10 positions agree with TRBD2. This CDR3 is built from 17 residues. Germline values: CDR1 MNHEY, CDR2 SMNVEV (reference sequence). V dropped 2 bases and J dropped 0; count of bases not matched to a gene: 4.

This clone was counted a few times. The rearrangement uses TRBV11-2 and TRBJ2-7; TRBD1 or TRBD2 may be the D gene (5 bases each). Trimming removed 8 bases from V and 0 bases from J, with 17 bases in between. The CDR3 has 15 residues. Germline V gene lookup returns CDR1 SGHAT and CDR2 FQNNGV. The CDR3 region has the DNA TGTGCCAGCCGCAGGGTGGGGAGAAGCTCCTACGAGCAGTACTTC. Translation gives CASRRVGRSSYEQYF.

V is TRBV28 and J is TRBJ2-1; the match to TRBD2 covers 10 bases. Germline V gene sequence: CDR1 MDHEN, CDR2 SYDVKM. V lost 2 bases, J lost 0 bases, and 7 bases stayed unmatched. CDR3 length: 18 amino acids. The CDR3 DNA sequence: TGTGCCAGCAGTTTAGGGCTAGCGGGAGATTCCTCCTACAATGAGCAGTTCTTC. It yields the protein CASSLGLAGDSSYNEQFF.